The rows below give T cell receptor beta chains drawn from one sample of a study of control samples from healthy donors and cancer patients. The assay was immunoSEQ multiplex PCR, and TCRdb's table has in-frame clones only and misses some. The sample includes approximately 140,000 clones, approximately 94% of them seen just once. The sequenced sample consisted of blood. The source is a man aged 40-55 years in good health. CDR3s include the opening cysteine and the closing phenylalanine or tryptophan. A D gene is named only where the DNA matches it firmly. Clone size is shown for a subset of rows, as once, few, many or a class of expanded clone.

D gene	clone size	J gene	V gene	CDR3 protein	CDR3 DNA
NA	once	TRBJ1-1	TRBV4-3	CASSQWGTDTEAFF	TGCGCCAGCAGCCAATGGGGGACGGACACTGAAGCTTTCTTT
NA	NA	TRBJ2-7	TRBV6-5	CASRSAGDQYF	TGTGCCAGCAGATCAGCAGGGGATCAGTACTTC
NA	NA	TRBJ2-1	TRBV5-1	CASSDGTLRSYNEQFF	TGCGCCAGCAGCGACGGGACACTTCGCTCCTACAATGAGCAGTTCTTC
TRBD1	NA	TRBJ2-7	TRBV4-1	CASSQQDREREQYF	TGCGCCAGCAGCCAACAGGACAGGGAACGGGAGCAGTACTTC
TRBD2	NA	TRBJ2-6	TRBV4-2	CASSQEGRVGSGANVLTF	TGTGCCAGCAGCCAAGAGGGGAGGGTGGGCTCTGGGGCCAACGTCCTGACTTTC
NA	NA	TRBJ1-3	TRBV19	CASSNPDSSGNTIYF	TGTGCCAGTAGTAACCCGGACAGCTCTGGAAACACCATATATTTT
TRBD2	NA	TRBJ2-1	TRBV13	CASSRGVSDNEQFF	TGTGCCAGCAGCCGGGGGGTGAGCGACAATGAGCAGTTCTTC
NA	NA	TRBJ2-7	TRBV28	CASSLRGRYEQYF	TGTGCCAGCAGTTTGAGGGGCCGCTACGAGCAGTACTTC
NA	many	TRBJ2-3	TRBV15	CATSRDSGVGAPSTDTQYF	TGTGCCACCAGCAGAGATAGCGGTGTTGGGGCCCCTAGCACAGATACGCAGTATTTT
NA	NA	TRBJ1-5	TRBV5-6	CASSLSYSNQPQHF	TGTGCCAGCAGCTTGTCGTATAGCAATCAGCCCCAGCATTTT
NA	NA	TRBJ1-5	TRBV11-2	CASSFSSSVDQPQHF	TGTGCCAGCAGCTTTTCTTCGTCGGTGGATCAGCCCCAGCATTTT
NA	NA	TRBJ2-2	TRBV18	CASSPLDQNTGELFF	TGTGCCAGCTCACCACTAGACCAGAACACCGGGGAGCTGTTTTTT
NA	NA	TRBJ1-5	TRBV11-2	CASSLNGVGESNQPQHF	TGTGCCAGCAGCTTAAACGGAGTGGGGGAAAGCAATCAGCCCCAGCATTTT
NA	NA	TRBJ2-2	TRBV9	CASSVAKTGNPGELFF	TGTGCCAGCAGCGTAGCAAAAACAGGGAACCCCGGGGAGCTGTTTTTT
NA	NA	TRBJ1-3	TRBV6-5	CASSYWGPGNTIYF	TGTGCCAGCAGTTATTGGGGACCTGGAAACACCATATATTTT
TRBD2	NA	TRBJ2-3	TRBV7-9	CASSLAGGPIDTQYF	TGTGCCAGCAGCCTAGCGGGAGGGCCCATAGATACGCAGTATTTT
TRBD2	once	TRBJ2-1	TRBV7-3	CASSRHIAGGPYEQFF	TGTGCCAGCAGCCGACACATAGCGGGAGGGCCGTATGAGCAGTTCTTC
TRBD1	NA	TRBJ2-5	TRBV4-2	CASSQGDRDSETQYF	TGTGCCAGCAGCCAAGGGGACAGGGACTCGGAGACCCAGTACTTC
NA	NA	TRBJ2-5	TRBV5-1	CASSRGGETQYF	TGCGCCAGCTCCAGGGGAGGGGAGACCCAGTACTTC
NA	once	TRBJ2-7	TRBV7-7	CASNLNRDHFYEQYF	TGTGCTAGCAACCTTAACCGGGACCACTTCTACGAGCAGTACTTC
TRBD2	NA	TRBJ2-1	TRBV6-5	CASKGSGGVNEQFF	TGTGCCAGCAAGGGTAGCGGGGGGGTCAATGAGCAGTTCTTC
NA	NA	TRBJ2-1	TRBV28	CASSPLRGTVGNEQFF	TGTGCCAGCAGTCCCCTCAGGGGAACCGTGGGCAATGAGCAGTTCTTC
TRBD1	NA	TRBJ1-2	TRBV7-9	CASSPATGGAVGYTF	TGTGCCAGCAGCCCGGCGACAGGGGGCGCGGTTGGCTACACCTTC
NA	NA	TRBJ2-7	TRBV11-3	CASSRTNRGGEQYF	TGTGCCAGCAGCCGAACAAATAGAGGGGGCGAGCAGTACTTC
NA	NA	TRBJ1-5	TRBV7-2	CASSLVVGGWNQPQHF	TGTGCCAGCAGCTTAGTAGTCGGGGGATGGAATCAGCCCCAGCATTTT
TRBD1	NA	TRBJ1-3	TRBV3-1/TRBV3-2	CASSQILHRGPSGNTIYF	TGTGCCAGCAGCCAAATTTTACACAGGGGCCCCTCTGGAAACACCATATATTTT
NA	NA	TRBJ1-1	TRBV29-1	CSVITSEAFF	TGCAGCGTGATCACCTCTGAAGCTTTCTTT
NA	few	TRBJ1-5	TRBV18	CASSPDSNQPQHF	TGTGCCAGCTCACCGGATAGCAATCAGCCCCAGCATTTT
NA	NA	TRBJ1-5	TRBV27	CASSLRGVGFSNQPQHF	TGTGCCAGCAGTTTGCGGGGGGTAGGGTTTAGCAATCAGCCCCAGCATTTT
TRBD2	NA	TRBJ2-1	TRBV5-1	CASSPGTSGYNEQFF	TGCGCCAGCAGCCCCGGGACTAGCGGATACAATGAGCAGTTCTTC
NA	once	TRBJ1-1	TRBV9	CASSVGTQNTEAFF	TGTGCCAGCAGCGTAGGTACGCAGAACACTGAAGCTTTCTTT
NA	NA	TRBJ1-2	TRBV28	CASSPGRDGYTF	TGTGCCAGCAGTCCGGGGCGGGATGGCTACACCTTC
TRBD1	many	TRBJ2-7	TRBV7-9	CASSIPGQGVEQYF	TGTGCCAGCAGCATTCCGGGACAGGGGGTCGAGCAGTACTTC
NA	NA	TRBJ2-3	TRBV9	CASSDDSFHLARDTQYF	TGTGCCAGCAGCGATGACAGCTTCCACCTCGCAAGGGATACGCAGTATTTT
NA	NA	TRBJ1-6	TRBV28	CASSLFAPIGGEFLGSPLHF	TGTGCCAGCAGTTTATTTGCCCCCATCGGGGGGGAGTTTCTTGGATCACCCCTCCACTTT
NA	NA	TRBJ2-7	TRBV12-3/TRBV12-4	CASSFRRAYEQYF	TGTGCCAGCAGTTTCCGGCGGGCCTACGAGCAGTACTTC
TRBD2	NA	TRBJ2-5	TRBV27	CASREGLKGETQYF	TGTGCCAGCCGGGAGGGCCTCAAGGGGGAGACCCAGTACTTC
NA	NA	TRBJ2-1	TRBV7-6	CASSLGPGTYNEQFF	TGTGCCAGCAGCTTAGGGCCAGGGACCTACAATGAGCAGTTCTTC
TRBD1	NA	TRBJ1-2	TRBV7-9	CASSFPEGGDYGYTF	TGTGCCAGCAGCTTCCCTGAAGGGGGCGACTATGGCTACACCTTC
TRBD1	NA	TRBJ1-3	TRBV7-2	CASSLVGTGHSGNTIYF	TGTGCCAGCAGCTTAGTGGGGACAGGGCACTCAGGAAACACCATATATTTT
NA	NA	TRBJ1-2	TRBV5-6	CASSLERGYTF	TGTGCCAGCAGCTTGGAACGCGGCTACACCTTC
TRBD1	NA	TRBJ1-1	TRBV3-1/TRBV3-2	CASSQGVDRGRQAFF	TGTGCCAGCAGCCAAGGGGTAGACAGGGGCCGCCAAGCTTTCTTT